This T cell receptor (beta chain) was sequenced in a study of monozygotic twins with inflammatory bowel disease. Notes on the study in general: No one strong IBD-associated signal or clonotype was supported.

With respect to this clonotype: The antigen remains unidentified.

The CDR3 is 17 amino acids. Germline V gives CDR1 WSHSY, CDR2 SAAADI. TCRdb re-called the 5' RACE reads and gives one entry per CDR3 protein, without DNA. The data include 300,000 to 350,000 distinct CDR3 sequences; the top ten clones carry 2% to 2.5%. Sampling involved one blood draw (roughly 2.5 ml) for every donor. The chain couples TRBV10-2 to TRBJ2-3; TCRdb designates TRBD1, a call that cannot be tested without DNA. Sequenced material: blood. The receptor comes from a human donor with ulcerative colitis or Crohn's disease, or a healthy co-twin of an affected twin (not recorded which). CDR3 sequence reads: CASRDTGKGVYADTQYF.